This entry features one T cell receptor (beta chain) sequence. This specimen comes from a study of radiotherapy plus CTLA-4 blockade in lung cancer. Sequencing used immunoSEQ multiplex PCR; TCRdb keeps in-frame clones, though not all of them. The data hold approximately 72,000 clones, with approximately 80% observed a single time. The receptor's source is a human donor with non-small cell lung cancer who had a complete response to radiotherapy plus ipilimumab. The starting material was peripheral blood, obtained from a patient treated with radiotherapy plus ipilimumab.

DNA for the CDR3: TGTGCCAGCAGCAACGGCAGGGGGCGGTCAGGATCCCGAAATGAAAAACTGTTTTTT. It is translated as CASSNGRGRSGSRNEKLFF. The chain uses TRBV21-1 and TRBJ1-4; the table's D call, TRBD1, has no DNA check behind it. TRBV21-1 represents a pseudogene. CDR3 length: 19 residues.